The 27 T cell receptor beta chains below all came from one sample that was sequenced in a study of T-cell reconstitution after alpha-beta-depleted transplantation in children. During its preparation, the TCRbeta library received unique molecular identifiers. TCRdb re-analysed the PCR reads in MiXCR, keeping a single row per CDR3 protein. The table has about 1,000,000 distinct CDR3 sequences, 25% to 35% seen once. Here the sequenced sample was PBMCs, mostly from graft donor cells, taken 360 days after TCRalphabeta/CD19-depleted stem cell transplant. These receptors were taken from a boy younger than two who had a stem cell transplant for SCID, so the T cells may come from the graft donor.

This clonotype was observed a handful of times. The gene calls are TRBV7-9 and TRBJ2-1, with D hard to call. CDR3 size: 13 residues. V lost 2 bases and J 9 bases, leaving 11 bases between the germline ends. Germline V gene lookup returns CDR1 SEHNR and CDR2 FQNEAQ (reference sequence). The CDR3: CASSLQLGSEQFF. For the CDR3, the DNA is TGTGCCAGCAGCTTACAACTCGGCAGTGAGCAGTTCTTC.

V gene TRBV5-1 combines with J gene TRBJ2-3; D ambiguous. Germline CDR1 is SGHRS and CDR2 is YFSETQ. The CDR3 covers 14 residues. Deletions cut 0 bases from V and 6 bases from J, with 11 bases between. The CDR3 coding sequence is TGCGCCAGCAGCTTGGTGACACTGGTGGATACGCAGTATTTT. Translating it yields CASSLVTLVDTQYF.

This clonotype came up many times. In DNA form, the CDR3 reads TGTGCCAGCAGTTTAAGGTCTTTTAATTCACCCCTCCACTTT. Protein sequence: CASSLRSFNSPLHF. V usage is TRBV28 and J usage is TRBJ1-6; D unresolved. Trimming took 2 bases from V and 6 from J, leaving 8 bases between them. The length of the CDR3 is 14 residues. CDR1 and CDR2 (germline): MDHEN, SYDVKM.

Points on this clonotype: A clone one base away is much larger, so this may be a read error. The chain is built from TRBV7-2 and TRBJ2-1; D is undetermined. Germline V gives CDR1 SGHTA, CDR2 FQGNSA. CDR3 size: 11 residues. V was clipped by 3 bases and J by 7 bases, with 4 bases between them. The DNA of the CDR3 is TGTACCAGCAGCTTTAAGAATGAGCAGTTCTTC. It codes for CTSSFKNEQFF.

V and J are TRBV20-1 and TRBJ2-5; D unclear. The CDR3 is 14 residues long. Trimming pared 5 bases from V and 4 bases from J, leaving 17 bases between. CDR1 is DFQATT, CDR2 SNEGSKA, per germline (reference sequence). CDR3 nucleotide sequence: TGCAGTGCTCTGGACCGGCGAAGGTTAGAGACCCAGTACTTC. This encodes CSALDRRRLETQYF.

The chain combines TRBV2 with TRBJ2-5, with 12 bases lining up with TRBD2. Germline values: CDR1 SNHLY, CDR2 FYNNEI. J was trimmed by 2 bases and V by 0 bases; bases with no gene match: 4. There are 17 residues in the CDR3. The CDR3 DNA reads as TGTGCCAGCAGTGAAGCGCTTCTAGCGGGGGGGCAAGAGACCCAGTACTTC. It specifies CASSEALLAGGQETQYF. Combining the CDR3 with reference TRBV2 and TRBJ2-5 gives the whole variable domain EPEVTQTPSHQVTQMGQEVILRCVPISNHLYFYWYRQILGQKVEFLVSFYNNEISEKSEIFDDQFSVERPDGSNFTLKIRSTKLEDSAMYFCASSEALLAGGQETQYFGPGTRLLVL.

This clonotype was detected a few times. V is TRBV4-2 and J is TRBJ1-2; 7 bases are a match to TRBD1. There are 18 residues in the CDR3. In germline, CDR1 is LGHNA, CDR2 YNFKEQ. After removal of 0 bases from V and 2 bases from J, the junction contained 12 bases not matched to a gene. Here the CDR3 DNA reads TGTGCCAGCAGCCAAGAATCGGTAGGGGGACAGCGAAACTATGGCTACACCTTC. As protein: CASSQESVGGQRNYGYTF.

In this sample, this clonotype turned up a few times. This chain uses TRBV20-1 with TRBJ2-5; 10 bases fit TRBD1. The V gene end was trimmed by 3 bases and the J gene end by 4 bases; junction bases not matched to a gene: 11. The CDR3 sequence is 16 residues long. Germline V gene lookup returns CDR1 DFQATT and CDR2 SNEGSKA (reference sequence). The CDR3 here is CSASEDRGFIGETQYF. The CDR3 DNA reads TGCAGTGCTAGTGAGGACAGGGGGTTTATAGGAGAGACCCAGTACTTC.

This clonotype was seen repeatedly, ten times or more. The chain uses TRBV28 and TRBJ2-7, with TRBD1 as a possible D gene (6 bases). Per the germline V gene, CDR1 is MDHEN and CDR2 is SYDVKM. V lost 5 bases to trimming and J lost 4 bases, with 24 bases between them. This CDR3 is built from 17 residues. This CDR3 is CASSPHPGQNLIYEQYF. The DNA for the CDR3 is TGTGCCAGCAGTCCCCACCCTGGACAGAACCTAATATACGAGCAGTACTTC. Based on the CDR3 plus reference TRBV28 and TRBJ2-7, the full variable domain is DVKVTQSSRYLVKRTGEKVFLECVQDMDHENMFWYRQDPGLGLRLIYFSYDVKMKEKGDIPEGYSVSREKKERFSLILESASTNQTSMYLCASSPHPGQNLIYEQYFGPGTRLTVT.

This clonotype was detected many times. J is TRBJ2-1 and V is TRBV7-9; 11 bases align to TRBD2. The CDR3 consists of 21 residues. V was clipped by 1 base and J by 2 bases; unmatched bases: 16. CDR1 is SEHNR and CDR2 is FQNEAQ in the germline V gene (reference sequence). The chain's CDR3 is CASSLVRFGSGGAIAYNEQFF. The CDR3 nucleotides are TGTGCCAGCAGCTTAGTTCGCTTCGGTAGCGGGGGGGCCATCGCCTACAATGAGCAGTTCTTC.

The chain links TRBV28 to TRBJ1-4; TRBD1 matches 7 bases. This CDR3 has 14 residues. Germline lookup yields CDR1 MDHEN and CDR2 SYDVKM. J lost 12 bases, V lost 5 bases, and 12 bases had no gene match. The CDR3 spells CASSPTGLGEELFF. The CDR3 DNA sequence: TGTGCCAGCAGTCCGACAGGGCTTGGAGAAGAACTGTTTTTT.

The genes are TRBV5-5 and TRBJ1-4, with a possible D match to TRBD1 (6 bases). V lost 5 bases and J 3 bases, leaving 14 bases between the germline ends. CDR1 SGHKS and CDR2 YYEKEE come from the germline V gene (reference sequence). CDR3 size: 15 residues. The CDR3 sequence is CASSSPTGSNEKLFF. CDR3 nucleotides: TGTGCCAGCAGTTCGCCGACAGGTTCTAATGAAAAACTGTTTTTT.

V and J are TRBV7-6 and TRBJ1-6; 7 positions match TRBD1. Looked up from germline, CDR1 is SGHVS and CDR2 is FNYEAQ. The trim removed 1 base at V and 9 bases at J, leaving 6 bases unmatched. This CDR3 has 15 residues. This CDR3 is CASSLDRQGGSPLHF. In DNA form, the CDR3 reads TGTGCCAGCAGCTTAGATCGTCAGGGGGGTTCACCCCTCCACTTT.

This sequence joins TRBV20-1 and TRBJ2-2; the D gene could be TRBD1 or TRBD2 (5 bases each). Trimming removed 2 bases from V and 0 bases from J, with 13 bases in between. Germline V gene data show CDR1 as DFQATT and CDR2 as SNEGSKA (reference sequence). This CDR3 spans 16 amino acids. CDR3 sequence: CSARPGRVANTGELFF. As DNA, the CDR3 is TGCAGTGCTAGACCGGGACGGGTGGCGAACACCGGGGAGCTGTTTTTT.

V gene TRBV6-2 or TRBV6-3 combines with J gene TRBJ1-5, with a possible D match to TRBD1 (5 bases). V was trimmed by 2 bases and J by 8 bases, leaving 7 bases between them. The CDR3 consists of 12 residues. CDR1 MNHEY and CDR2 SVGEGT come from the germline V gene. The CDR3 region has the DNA TGTGCCAGCAGTTACGGGGGAGAGCCCCAGCATTTT. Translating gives CASSYGGEPQHF.

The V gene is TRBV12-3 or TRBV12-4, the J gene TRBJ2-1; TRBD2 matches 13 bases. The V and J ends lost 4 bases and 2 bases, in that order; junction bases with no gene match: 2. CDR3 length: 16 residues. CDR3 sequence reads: CASSSTSGGAYNEQFF. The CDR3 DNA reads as TGTGCCAGCAGTTCCACTAGCGGGGGGGCCTACAATGAGCAGTTCTTC.

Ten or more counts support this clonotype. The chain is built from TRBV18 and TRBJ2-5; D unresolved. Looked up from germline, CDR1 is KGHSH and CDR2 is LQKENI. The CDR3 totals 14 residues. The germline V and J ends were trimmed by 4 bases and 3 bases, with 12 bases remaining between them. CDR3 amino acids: CASSHRAWKETQYF. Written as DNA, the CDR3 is TGTGCCAGCTCACACCGGGCCTGGAAAGAGACCCAGTACTTC.

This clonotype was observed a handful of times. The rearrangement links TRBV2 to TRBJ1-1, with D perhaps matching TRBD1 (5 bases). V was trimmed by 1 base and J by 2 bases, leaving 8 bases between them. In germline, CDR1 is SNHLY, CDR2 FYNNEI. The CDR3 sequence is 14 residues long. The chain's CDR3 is CASSEGGVNTEAFF. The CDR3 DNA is TGTGCCAGCAGTGAAGGAGGGGTTAACACTGAAGCTTTCTTT. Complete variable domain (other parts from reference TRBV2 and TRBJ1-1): EPEVTQTPSHQVTQMGQEVILRCVPISNHLYFYWYRQILGQKVEFLVSFYNNEISEKSEIFDDQFSVERPDGSNFTLKIRSTKLEDSAMYFCASSEGGVNTEAFFGQGTRLTVV.

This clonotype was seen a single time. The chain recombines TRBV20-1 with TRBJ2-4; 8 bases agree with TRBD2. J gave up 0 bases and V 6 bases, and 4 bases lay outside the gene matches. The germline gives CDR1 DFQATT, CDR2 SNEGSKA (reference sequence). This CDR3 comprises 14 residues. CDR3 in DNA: TGCAGTGCCGGGGGGGAGCTAGCCAAAAACATTCAGTACTTC. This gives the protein CSAGGELAKNIQYF.

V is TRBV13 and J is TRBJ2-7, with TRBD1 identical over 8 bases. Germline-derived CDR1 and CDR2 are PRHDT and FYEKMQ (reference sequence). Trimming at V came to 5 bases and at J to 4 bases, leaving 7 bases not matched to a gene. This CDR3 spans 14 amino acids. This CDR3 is CASSPRTGRYEQYF. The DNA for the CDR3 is TGTGCCAGCAGCCCACGGACAGGGCGGTACGAGCAGTACTTC.

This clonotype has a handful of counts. The CDR3 DNA is TGTGCCAGCAGTTTCGGCACAGGGATGAAACTGTTTTTT. It codes for CASSFGTGMKLFF. V and J are TRBV12-3 or TRBV12-4 and TRBJ1-4; possibly TRBD1 for D (6 bases). V lost 3 bases and J lost 11, with 13 bases in between. This CDR3 has 13 amino acids.

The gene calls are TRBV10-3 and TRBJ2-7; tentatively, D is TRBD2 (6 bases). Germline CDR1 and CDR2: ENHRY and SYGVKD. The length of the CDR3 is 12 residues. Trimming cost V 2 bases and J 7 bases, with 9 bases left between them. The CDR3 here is CAISEGRTEQYF. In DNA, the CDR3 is TGTGCCATCAGTGAGGGGAGGACAGAGCAGTACTTC.

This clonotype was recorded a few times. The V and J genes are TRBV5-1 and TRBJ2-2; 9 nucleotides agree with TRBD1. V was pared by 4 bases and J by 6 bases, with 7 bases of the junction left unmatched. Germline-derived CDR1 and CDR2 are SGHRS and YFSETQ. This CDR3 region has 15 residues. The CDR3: CASSIRDRVPGELFF. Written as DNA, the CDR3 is TGCGCCAGCAGCATCCGGGACAGGGTCCCCGGGGAGCTGTTTTTT.

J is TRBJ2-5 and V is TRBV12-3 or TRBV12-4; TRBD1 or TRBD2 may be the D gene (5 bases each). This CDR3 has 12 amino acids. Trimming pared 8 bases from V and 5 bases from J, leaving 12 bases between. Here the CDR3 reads CASRDPGETQYF. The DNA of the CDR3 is TGTGCCAGCCGGGACCCCGGGGAGACCCAGTACTTC.

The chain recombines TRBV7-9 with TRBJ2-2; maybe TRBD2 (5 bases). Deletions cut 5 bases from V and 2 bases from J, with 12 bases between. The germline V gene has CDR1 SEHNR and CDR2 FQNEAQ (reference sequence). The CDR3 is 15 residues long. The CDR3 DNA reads TGTGCCAGCAGCCTCGGACTGATAAACACCGGGGAGCTGTTTTTT. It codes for CASSLGLINTGELFF.

For the CDR3, the DNA is TGCAGCGTTGACGGGACAGGTAACAATGAGCAGTTCTTC. As protein: CSVDGTGNNEQFF. This chain uses TRBV29-1 with TRBJ2-1, with TRBD1 identical over 8 bases. CDR1 is SQVTM, CDR2 ANQGSEA, per germline. V shed 3 bases and J 5 bases; nucleotides not matched to a gene: 3. This CDR3 is built from 13 residues.

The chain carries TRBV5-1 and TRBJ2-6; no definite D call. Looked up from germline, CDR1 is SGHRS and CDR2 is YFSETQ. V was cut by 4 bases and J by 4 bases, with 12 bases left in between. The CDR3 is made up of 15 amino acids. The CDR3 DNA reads TGCGCCAGCAGCCCCGCCCAAGCCGGGGCCAACGTCCTGACTTTC. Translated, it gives CASSPAQAGANVLTF.